Each of the 8 T cell receptor beta chains below was sequenced from the same sample in a study of T cell responses to AZD1222 COVID-19 vaccine. Here immunoSEQ multiplex PCR was the method, and the copy in TCRdb shows in-frame clones only, minus some. The repertoire holds roughly 170,000 clones, with about nine tenths as singletons. The specimen comprised peripheral blood, sampled on day 0 of AZD1222 vaccination. These receptors all stem from an adult in good health.

The J gene is TRBJ2-4, the V gene TRBV2, with TRBD2 matching over 8 bases. Germline CDR1 SNHLY, CDR2 FYNNEI. The J segment lost 3 bases and the V segment lost 3 bases, leaving 7 bases of the junction unmatched. CDR3 length: 16 residues. CDR3 loop: CASSESAGGVKNIQYF. CDR3 DNA sequence: TGTGCCAGCAGTGAGTCGGCGGGGGGCGTCAAAAACATTCAGTACTTC.

This chain connects TRBV29-1 to TRBJ2-3; perhaps TRBD2 as D (5 bases). From germline, CDR1 is SQVTM and CDR2 ANQGSEA. Between the trimmed V and J ends, which lost 3 bases and 5 bases, there was a span of 12 bases. The CDR3 length is 13 residues. The CDR3 DNA reads TGCAGCGTTGATATCGCGGGCCTAGATACGCAGTATTTT. Its translation: CSVDIAGLDTQYF.

The chain joins TRBV6-5 to TRBJ2-5, with 8 bases matching TRBD2. The CDR3 runs 14 residues. J was trimmed by 4 bases and V by 6 bases; bases with no gene match: 7. Per the germline V gene, CDR1 is MNHEY and CDR2 is SVGAGI. Here the CDR3 reads CASSHGGAGETQYF. CDR3 DNA sequence: TGTGCCAGCAGCCACGGGGGGGCCGGAGAGACCCAGTACTTC.

J is TRBJ2-3 and V is TRBV30, with D hard to call. The length of the CDR3 is 13 residues. V dropped 4 bases and J dropped 0 bases, with 8 bases sitting between them. CDR1 and CDR2 from the germline V gene are GTSNPN and SVGIG (reference sequence). The CDR3 protein is CAWTDYSTDTQYF. The CDR3 coding sequence is TGTGCCTGGACAGATTATAGCACAGATACGCAGTATTTT.

This rearrangement joins TRBV6-1 to TRBJ2-1; D not certain. The germline gives CDR1 MNHNS, CDR2 SASEGT. The length of the CDR3 is 15 residues. Trimming pared 2 bases from V and 2 bases from J, leaving 10 bases between. CDR3 DNA: TGTGCCAGCAGTGAAAAGTCAGAGCCCTACAATGAGCAGTTCTTC. Translated: CASSEKSEPYNEQFF.

The genes are TRBV12-3 or TRBV12-4 and TRBJ1-1; TRBD1 is a possible D gene (5 bases). V was cut by 6 bases and J by 0 bases, with 8 bases left in between. CDR3 size: 13 residues. Written as DNA, the CDR3 is TGTGCCAGCAGGGGACCCATGAACACTGAAGCTTTCTTT. This translates into CASRGPMNTEAFF.

The rearrangement uses TRBV29-1 and TRBJ2-5; D is perhaps TRBD1 or TRBD2 (5 bases each). In germline, CDR1 is SQVTM, CDR2 ANQGSEA. The CDR3 sequence is 14 residues long. The V and J ends lost 3 bases and 4 bases respectively, with 15 bases between them. CDR3 sequence: CSVDRTGGGETQYF. The CDR3 DNA reads as TGCAGCGTTGATCGCACAGGAGGTGGAGAGACCCAGTACTTC.

The J gene is TRBJ1-5, the V gene TRBV3-1 (or the pseudogene TRBV3-2), with 7 bases fitting TRBD1. Germline V lookup: CDR1 LGHDT, CDR2 YNNKEL (reference sequence). V was clipped by 5 bases and J by 7 bases; unmatched bases: 5. This CDR3 has 13 amino acids. The CDR3 sequence is CASSGQEEQPQHF. In DNA form, the CDR3 reads TGTGCCAGCAGCGGACAGGAGGAACAGCCCCAGCATTTT.